Sequencing of this T cell receptor beta chain was carried out in a study of immune characterization of retroperitoneal liposarcoma. TCRdb re-called the PCR reads through MiXCR, storing one row per CDR3 protein. The repertoire holds 12,000 or so distinct CDR3 sequences, with 26% as singletons. This clonotype was counted at least ten times. Germline values: CDR1 WSHSY, CDR2 SAAADI. Between the trimmed V and J ends, which lost 3 bases and 6 bases, there was a span of 14 bases. The CDR3 contains 14 residues. Specimen: tumor tissue. This clonotype was obtained from a female donor with retroperitoneal liposarcoma. V gene TRBV10-2 combines with J gene TRBJ1-2; D call uncertain. The CDR3 coding sequence is TGCGCCAGCAGTGAATTGCGGGCAAACCATGGCTACACCTTC. Protein product: CASSELRANHGYTF.